The clone carrying this T cell receptor beta chain has only a few counts. A junction boundary mismatches the germline segment, possibly from a read error. The CDR3 spans 13 residues. Germline V gives CDR1 SSHAT, CDR2 FNYEAQ (reference sequence). The data are from a study of long-term antiretroviral therapy in people with HIV. Sequencing relied on immunoSEQ assay v3.0, run at survey level. Only in-frame clones appear in the TCRdb table, and some are missing; sequencing was by immunoSEQ multiplex PCR. The sample consists of 9,500 to 12,000 clones, about 81% of them appearing once. Sequenced material: unsorted PBMCs, taken 1.8 years after starting antiretroviral therapy. This rearrangement joins TRBV7-7 to TRBJ2-1; D uncertain. The TCR was taken from a man aged 40-50 years with HIV. The CDR3 loop is CASSLAPGAEQFF. The CDR3, as DNA: TGTGCTAGCAGCTTAGCCCCAGGCGCTGAGCAGTTCTTC.